This T cell receptor (beta chain) was sequenced for a study of blood T cell repertoires in COVID-19. The table came from immunoSEQ multiplex PCR; TCRdb's copy has only in-frame clones and leaves some out. The data show 370,000 or so clones, with more than 75% seen just once and 1.3% held by the top ten. Categorization into cohorts depended on clinical history that participants reported. Sequencing was done on a sample of PBMCs or T cells enriched from blood (not recorded which). The TCR originated in a man aged 25-40 years who had recovered from COVID-19.

The CDR3 spells CASSRRESSGNTIYF. The CDR3 bases are TGTGCCAGTAGCCGTAGGGAGAGCTCTGGAAACACCATATATTTT. V and J are TRBV19 and TRBJ1-3; D call uncertain. Germline V gene lookup returns CDR1 LNHDA and CDR2 SQIVND (reference sequence). Trimming removed 6 bases from V and 0 bases from J, with 12 bases in between. This CDR3 contains 15 residues.